The present T cell receptor (beta chain) was sequenced within a study of cytomegalovirus exposure and HLA in healthy donors. Study results and limitations: The majority of TCR sequences were rare, yet some public TCRs appeared in many donors.

Germline V lookup: CDR1 LGHNA, CDR2 YSLEER. CDR3 size: 16 residues. The germline V and J ends were trimmed by 0 bases and 4 bases, with 15 bases remaining between them. The method was immunoSEQ multiplex PCR; TCRdb's version includes in-frame clones alone and lacks a portion of them. The sample lists roughly 260,000 clones; approximately 90% were seen once. A note on this clone: Its antigen is not known.

The TCR originated in a man younger than 30 in good health and CMV-seronegative. The rearrangement links TRBV4-3 to TRBJ1-2; maybe TRBD1 (5 bases). The sequenced sample consisted of PBMCs. CDR3 sequence: CASSQEVRVVGYGYTF. The CDR3 DNA is TGCGCCAGCAGCCAAGAAGTCAGGGTGGTTGGCTATGGCTACACCTTC.